One and the same sample provided the 14 T cell receptor beta chains below, sequenced in a study of CD8 T cells in Susac syndrome. An amount of RNA that ranged from roughly 0.45 to 1 ug was reverse transcribed with random hexamers. TCRdb independently ran MiXCR on the immunoSEQ multiplex PCR reads; one entry per CDR3 protein. The sample records roughly 330,000 distinct CDR3 sequences, around 92% being singletons. The specimen was CD4+ T cells from PBMCs. The receptor set was obtained from a human donor with multiple sclerosis.

The CDR3 loop is CASSLGTRSLYGYTF. Written as DNA, the CDR3 is TGTGCCAGCAGTTTAGGGACAAGAAGCCTTTATGGCTACACCTTC. The V gene is TRBV6-6, the J gene TRBJ1-2; possibly TRBD1 for D (6 bases). This CDR3 region has 15 residues. CDR1 is MNHNY, CDR2 SVGAGI, per germline (reference sequence). Trimming took 4 bases from V and 5 from J, leaving 17 bases between them.

This clonotype came up once. V usage is TRBV19 and J usage is TRBJ2-5; TRBD2 might be the D (7 bases). The CDR3 extends over 14 amino acids. CDR1 and CDR2 (germline): LNHDA, SQIVND (reference sequence). Trimming took off 3 bases at V and 5 bases at J, with 13 bases between the two ends. Here the CDR3 reads CASSMRGGGETQYF. The CDR3 DNA sequence: TGTGCCAGTAGTATGAGGGGGGGCGGGGAGACCCAGTACTTC.

This clonotype was seen a handful of times. V is TRBV19 and J is TRBJ2-6; D is unclear. The V end lost 11 bases, the J end lost 2 bases, and 7 bases lay between the germline ends. CDR3 length equals 12 residues. Germline-derived CDR1 and CDR2 are LNHDA and SQIVND (reference sequence). CDR3 sequence (DNA): TGTGCCTCGTCCCCTGGGGCCAACGTCCTGACTTTC. Its protein product is CASSPGANVLTF. Using reference TRBV19 and TRBJ2-6 for the parts outside the CDR3, the full variable domain is DGGITQSPKYLFRKEGQNVTLSCEQNLNHDAMYWYRQDPGQGLRLIYYSQIVNDFQKGDIAEGYSVSREKKESFPLTVTSAQKNPTAFYLCASSPGANVLTFGAGSRLTVL.

This clonotype has just one count. The chain joins TRBV28 to TRBJ2-1, with 8 bases identical to TRBD2. Germline CDR1 reads MDHEN; CDR2 reads SYDVKM. This CDR3 comprises 15 residues. With V trimmed by 6 bases and J by 7 bases, 11 bases remained unmatched. CDR3 nucleotides: TGTGCCAGCAGCCGCCGGGGGGGTTTTAGGAATGAGCAGTTCTTC. Amino acid sequence: CASSRRGGFRNEQFF.

This sequence joins TRBV3-1 and TRBJ2-7, with 7 positions matching TRBD2. The CDR3 contains 16 residues. V shed 0 bases and J 0 bases; nucleotides not matched to a gene: 5. CDR1 LGHDT and CDR2 YNNKEL come from the germline V gene (reference sequence). CDR3 coding DNA: TGTGCCAGCAGCCAAGATGGGAGGGGCTTCTCCTACGAGCAGTACTTC. This gives the protein CASSQDGRGFSYEQYF.

The V call is TRBV5-1, the J call TRBJ1-2; D gene unclear. This CDR3 spans 12 amino acids. Germline V gene sequence: CDR1 SGHRS, CDR2 YFSETQ. Trimming shortened V by 0 bases and J by 4 bases, and 4 bases separated the two germline ends. CDR3 protein: CASSLESYGYTF. DNA of the CDR3: TGCGCCAGCAGCTTGGAGAGCTATGGCTACACCTTC.

This clonotype occurred a few times. The J gene is TRBJ2-3, the V gene TRBV12-3 or TRBV12-4; 11 bases are a match to TRBD2. V gave up 5 bases and J gave up 0 bases; unmatched junction bases: 4. This CDR3 comprises 16 residues. As DNA, the CDR3 is TGTGCCAGCAGTGCCCTAGCGGGGGGTAGCACAGATACGCAGTATTTT. Translating it yields CASSALAGGSTDTQYF.

V usage is TRBV9 and J usage is TRBJ1-4; D may be TRBD1 (6 bases). Germline values: CDR1 SGDLS, CDR2 YYNGEE. This CDR3 is built from 16 residues. V gave up 3 bases and J gave up 0 bases, with 12 bases separating them. The CDR3 DNA is TGTGCCAGCAGCGCCGGACAGACTGCAACTAATGAAAAACTGTTTTTT. Protein: CASSAGQTATNEKLFF.

The gene calls are TRBV7-2 and TRBJ1-2, with unresolved D. CDR3 length: 13 amino acids. CDR1 is SGHTA and CDR2 is FQGNSA in the germline V gene. Trimming removed 5 bases from V and 1 base from J, with 8 bases in between. CDR3 bases: TGTGCCAGCAGCCCGCGTAATAACTATGGCTACACCTTC. It codes for CASSPRNNYGYTF.

V is TRBV5-1 and J is TRBJ1-4; D gene ambiguous. V gave up 0 bases and J gave up 7 bases, with 13 bases separating them. CDR1 and CDR2 from the germline V gene are SGHRS and YFSETQ. This CDR3 region has 15 residues. The CDR3 protein is CASSLADGGAEKLFF. Here the CDR3 DNA reads TGCGCCAGCAGCTTGGCCGACGGTGGAGCTGAAAAACTGTTTTTT.

The chain couples TRBV20-1 to TRBJ2-2, with 7 bases lining up with TRBD2. The CDR3 spans 14 residues. V shed 6 bases and J 0 bases; nucleotides not matched to a gene: 4. Germline CDR1 DFQATT, CDR2 SNEGSKA (reference sequence). The CDR3 region has the DNA TGCAGTGCGCGAGCGGGGACGAACACCGGGGAGCTGTTTTTT. Protein sequence: CSARAGTNTGELFF.

The chain combines TRBV11-2 with TRBJ1-1; weak D call: TRBD1 (5 bases). Trimming cost V 6 bases and J 0 bases, with 17 bases left between them. CDR1 SGHAT and CDR2 FQNNGV come from the germline V gene. The CDR3 extends over 16 amino acids. CDR3 nucleotides: TGTGCCAGCAGGTCACTTCGGGGACTTATGAACACTGAAGCTTTCTTT. Encoded protein: CASRSLRGLMNTEAFF. Full variable domain (missing parts from reference TRBV11-2 and TRBJ1-1): EAGVAQSPRYKIIEKRQSVAFWCNPISGHATLYWYQQILGQGPKLLIQFQNNGVVDDSQLPKDRFSAERLKGVDSTLKIQPAKLEDSAVYLCASRSLRGLMNTEAFFGQGTRLTVV.

The chain is built from TRBV12-3 or TRBV12-4 and TRBJ2-1; possibly TRBD2 for D (5 bases). The germline V and J ends were trimmed by 6 bases and 8 bases, with 14 bases remaining between them. The CDR3 is 13 amino acids. In DNA form, the CDR3 reads TGTGCCAGCAGACTACTAGTATTCCATGAGCAGTTCTTC. Translated, it gives CASRLLVFHEQFF.

The rearrangement links TRBV9 to TRBJ2-1; no clear D gene. Germline V gene lookup returns CDR1 SGDLS and CDR2 YYNGEE. CDR3 length equals 12 residues. With 0 bases removed from V and 5 bases from J, the gap between germline ends came to 3 bases. CDR3 nucleotide sequence: TGTGCCAGCAGCGTAGCGGACAATGAGCAGTTCTTC. The encoded protein is CASSVADNEQFF.